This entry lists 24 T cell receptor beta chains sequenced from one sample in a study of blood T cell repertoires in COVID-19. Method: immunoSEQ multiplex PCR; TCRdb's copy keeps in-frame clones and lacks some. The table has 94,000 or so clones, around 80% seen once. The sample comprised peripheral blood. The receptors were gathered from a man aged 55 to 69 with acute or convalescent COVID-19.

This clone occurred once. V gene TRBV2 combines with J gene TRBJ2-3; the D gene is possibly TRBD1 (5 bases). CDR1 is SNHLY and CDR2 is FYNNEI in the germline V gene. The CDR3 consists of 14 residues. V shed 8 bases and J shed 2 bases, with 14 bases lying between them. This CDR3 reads CASVRARDTDTQYF. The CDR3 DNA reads TGTGCCAGCGTCAGGGCCCGAGACACAGATACGCAGTATTTT. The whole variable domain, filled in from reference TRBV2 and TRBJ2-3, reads EPEVTQTPSHQVTQMGQEVILRCVPISNHLYFYWYRQILGQKVEFLVSFYNNEISEKSEIFDDQFSVERPDGSNFTLKIRSTKLEDSAMYFCASVRARDTDTQYFGPGTRLTVL.

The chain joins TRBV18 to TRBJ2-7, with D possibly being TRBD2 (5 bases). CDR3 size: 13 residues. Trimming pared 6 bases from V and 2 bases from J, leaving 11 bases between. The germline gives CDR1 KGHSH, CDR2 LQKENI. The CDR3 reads CASSSVGAYEQYV. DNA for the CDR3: TGTGCCAGCTCGTCGGTGGGAGCCTACGAGCAGTACGTC.

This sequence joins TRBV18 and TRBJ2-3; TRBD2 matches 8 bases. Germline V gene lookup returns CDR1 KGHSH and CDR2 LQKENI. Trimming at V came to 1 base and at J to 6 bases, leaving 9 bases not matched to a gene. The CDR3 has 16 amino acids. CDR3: CASSPLLAAKRDTQYF. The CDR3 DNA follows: TGTGCCAGCTCACCACTACTAGCGGCGAAAAGGGATACGCAGTATTTT.

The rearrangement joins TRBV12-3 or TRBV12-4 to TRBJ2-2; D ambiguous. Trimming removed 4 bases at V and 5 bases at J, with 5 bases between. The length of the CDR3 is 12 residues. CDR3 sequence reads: CASSSRTGELFF. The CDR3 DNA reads TGTGCCAGCAGTTCGAGAACCGGGGAGCTGTTTTTT.

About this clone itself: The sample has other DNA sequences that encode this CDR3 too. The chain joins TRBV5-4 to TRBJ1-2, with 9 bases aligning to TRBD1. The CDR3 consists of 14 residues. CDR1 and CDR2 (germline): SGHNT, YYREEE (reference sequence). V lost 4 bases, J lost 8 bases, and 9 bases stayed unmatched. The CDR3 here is CASSEQGARGGYTF. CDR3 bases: TGTGCCAGCAGCGAACAGGGGGCCCGGGGAGGCTACACCTTC.

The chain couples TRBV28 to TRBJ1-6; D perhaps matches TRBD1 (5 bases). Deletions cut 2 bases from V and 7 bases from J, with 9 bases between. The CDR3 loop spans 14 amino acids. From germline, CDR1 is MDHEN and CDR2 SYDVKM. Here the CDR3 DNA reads TGTGCCAGCAGTTTAGACAGAGGCAATTCACCCCTCCACTTT. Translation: CASSLDRGNSPLHF.

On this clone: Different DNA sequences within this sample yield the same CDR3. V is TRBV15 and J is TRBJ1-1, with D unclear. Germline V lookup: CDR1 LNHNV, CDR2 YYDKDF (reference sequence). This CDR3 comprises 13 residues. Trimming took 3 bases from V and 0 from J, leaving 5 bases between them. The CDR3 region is CATSRSVNTEAFF. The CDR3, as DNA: TGTGCCACCAGCAGGTCGGTGAACACTGAAGCTTTCTTT. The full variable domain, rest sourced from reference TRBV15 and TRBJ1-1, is DAMVIQNPRYQVTQFGKPVTLSCSQTLNHNVMYWYQQKSSQAPKLLFHYYDKDFNNEADTPDNFQSRRPNTSFCFLDIRSPGLGDTAMYLCATSRSVNTEAFFGQGTRLTVV.

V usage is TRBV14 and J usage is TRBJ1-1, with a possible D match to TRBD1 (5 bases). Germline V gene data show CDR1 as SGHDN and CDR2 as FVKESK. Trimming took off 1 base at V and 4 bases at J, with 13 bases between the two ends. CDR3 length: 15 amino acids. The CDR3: CASSQARGASTEAFF. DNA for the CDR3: TGTGCCAGCAGCCAAGCTAGGGGCGCAAGCACTGAAGCTTTCTTT.

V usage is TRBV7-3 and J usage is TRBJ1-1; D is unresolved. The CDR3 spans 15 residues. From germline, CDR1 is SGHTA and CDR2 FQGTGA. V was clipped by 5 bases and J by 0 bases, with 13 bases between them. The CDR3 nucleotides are TGTGCCAGCAGCCCTACAGCTGGTATGAACACTGAAGCTTTCTTT. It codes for CASSPTAGMNTEAFF.

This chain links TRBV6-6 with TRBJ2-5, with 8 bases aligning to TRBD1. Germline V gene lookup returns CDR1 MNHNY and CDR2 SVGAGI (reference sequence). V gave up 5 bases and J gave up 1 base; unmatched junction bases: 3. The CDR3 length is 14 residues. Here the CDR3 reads CASSLQGGQETQYF. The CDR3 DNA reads TGTGCCAGCAGTCTACAGGGGGGCCAAGAGACCCAGTACTTC.

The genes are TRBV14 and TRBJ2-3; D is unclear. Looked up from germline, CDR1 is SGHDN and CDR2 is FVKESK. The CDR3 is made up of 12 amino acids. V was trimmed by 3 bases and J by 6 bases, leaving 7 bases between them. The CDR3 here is CASSHELDTQYF. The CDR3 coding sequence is TGTGCCAGCAGCCATGAGCTGGATACGCAGTATTTT.

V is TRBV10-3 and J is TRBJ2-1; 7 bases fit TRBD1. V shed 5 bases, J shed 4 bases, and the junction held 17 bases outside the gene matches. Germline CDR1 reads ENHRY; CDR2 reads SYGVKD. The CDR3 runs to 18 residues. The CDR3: CAISQTTLGQVIYNEQFF. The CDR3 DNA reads TGTGCCATCAGTCAGACGACCCTAGGACAGGTAATATACAATGAGCAGTTCTTC.

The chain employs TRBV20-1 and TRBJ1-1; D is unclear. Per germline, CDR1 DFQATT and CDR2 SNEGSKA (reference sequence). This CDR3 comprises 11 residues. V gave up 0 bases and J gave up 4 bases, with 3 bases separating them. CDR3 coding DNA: TGCAGTGCTAGAGATCGCACTGAAGCTTTCTTT. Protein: CSARDRTEAFF.

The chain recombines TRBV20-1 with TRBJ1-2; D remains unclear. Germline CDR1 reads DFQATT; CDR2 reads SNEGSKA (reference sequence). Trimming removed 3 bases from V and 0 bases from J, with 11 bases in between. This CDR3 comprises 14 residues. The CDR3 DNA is TGCAGTGCTAGTCAGGAGGGAACTAACTATGGCTACACCTTC. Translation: CSASQEGTNYGYTF.

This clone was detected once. DNA of the CDR3: TGTGCCAGCAGTTTAAGACAGGGTGGGCCCTATGGCTACACCTTC. Protein: CASSLRQGGPYGYTF. The chain has TRBV6-5 and TRBJ1-2; 7 positions agree with TRBD1. The CDR3 spans 15 residues. V trimming: 4 bases; J trimming: 4 bases; junction bases outside the gene matches: 9. Germline V gives CDR1 MNHEY, CDR2 SVGAGI.

The CDR3 loop reads CATSRAGYEQYF. In DNA form, the CDR3 reads TGTGCCACCAGCAGAGCGGGTTACGAGCAGTACTTC. The chain joins TRBV15 to TRBJ2-7; no definite D call. Germline V gene sequence: CDR1 LNHNV, CDR2 YYDKDF (reference sequence). The V and J ends lost 1 base and 4 bases respectively, with 5 bases between them. This CDR3 spans 12 amino acids.

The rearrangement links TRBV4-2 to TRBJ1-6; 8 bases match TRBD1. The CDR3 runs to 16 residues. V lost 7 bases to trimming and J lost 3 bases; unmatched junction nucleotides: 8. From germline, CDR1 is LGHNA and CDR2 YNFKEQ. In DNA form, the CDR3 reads TGTGCCAGCACCCCGGGCACAGGGGGCTATAATTCACCCCTCCACTTT. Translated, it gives CASTPGTGGYNSPLHF.

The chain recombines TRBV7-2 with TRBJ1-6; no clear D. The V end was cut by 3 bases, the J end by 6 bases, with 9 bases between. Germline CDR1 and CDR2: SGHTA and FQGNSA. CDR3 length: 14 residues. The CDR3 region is CASSLDRGNSPLHF. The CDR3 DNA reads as TGTGCCAGCAGCTTGGATCGGGGTAATTCACCCCTCCACTTT. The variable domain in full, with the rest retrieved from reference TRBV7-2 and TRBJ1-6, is GAGVSQSPSNKVTEKGKDVELRCDPISGHTALYWYRQSLGQGLEFLIYFQGNSAPDKSGLPSDRFSAERTGGSVSTLTIQRTQQEDSAVYLCASSLDRGNSPLHFGNGTRLTVT.

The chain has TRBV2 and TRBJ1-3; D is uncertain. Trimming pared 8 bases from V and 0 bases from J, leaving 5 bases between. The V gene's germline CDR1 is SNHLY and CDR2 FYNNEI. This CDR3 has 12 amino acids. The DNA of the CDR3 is TGTGCCAGCGGCTTCTCTGGAAACACCATATATTTT. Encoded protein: CASGFSGNTIYF.

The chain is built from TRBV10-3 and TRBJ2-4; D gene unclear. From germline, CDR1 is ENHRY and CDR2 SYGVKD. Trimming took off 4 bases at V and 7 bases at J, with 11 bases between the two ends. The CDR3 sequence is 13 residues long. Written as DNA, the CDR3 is TGTGCCATCAGTGGAGGTCCAGCTAACATTCAGTACTTC. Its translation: CAISGGPANIQYF.

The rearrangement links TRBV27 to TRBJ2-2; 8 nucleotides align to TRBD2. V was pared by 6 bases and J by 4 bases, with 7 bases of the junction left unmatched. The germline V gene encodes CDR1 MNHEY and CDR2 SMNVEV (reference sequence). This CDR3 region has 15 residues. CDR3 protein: CASRPGGARTGELFF. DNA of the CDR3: TGTGCCAGCAGGCCCGGGGGGGCGCGCACCGGGGAGCTGTTTTTT.

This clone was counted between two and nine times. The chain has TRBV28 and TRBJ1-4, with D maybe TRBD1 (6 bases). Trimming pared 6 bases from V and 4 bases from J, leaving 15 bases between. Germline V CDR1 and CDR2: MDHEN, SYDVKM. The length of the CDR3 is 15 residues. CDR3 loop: CASSLGAAFNEKLFF. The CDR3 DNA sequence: TGTGCCAGCAGCCTGGGGGCAGCGTTTAATGAAAAACTGTTTTTT. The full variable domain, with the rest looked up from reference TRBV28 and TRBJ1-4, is DVKVTQSSRYLVKRTGEKVFLECVQDMDHENMFWYRQDPGLGLRLIYFSYDVKMKEKGDIPEGYSVSREKKERFSLILESASTNQTSMYLCASSLGAAFNEKLFFGSGTQLSVL.

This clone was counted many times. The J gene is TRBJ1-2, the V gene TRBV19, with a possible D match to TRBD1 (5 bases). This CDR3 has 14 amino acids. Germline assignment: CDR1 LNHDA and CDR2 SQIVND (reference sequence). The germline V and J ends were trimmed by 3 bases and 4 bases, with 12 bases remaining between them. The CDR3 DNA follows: TGTGCCAGTAGTATGACAGAAGGGGCCTATGGCTACACCTTC. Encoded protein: CASSMTEGAYGYTF.

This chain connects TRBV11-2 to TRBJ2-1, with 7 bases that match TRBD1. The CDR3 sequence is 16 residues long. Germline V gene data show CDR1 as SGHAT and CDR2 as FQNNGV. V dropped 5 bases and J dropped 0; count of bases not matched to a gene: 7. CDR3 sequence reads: CASSPKQGSSYNEQFF. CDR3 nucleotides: TGTGCCAGCAGCCCAAAACAGGGGAGCTCCTACAATGAGCAGTTCTTC.